This T cell receptor (beta chain) is drawn from a study of control samples from healthy donors and cancer patients. Only in-frame clones appear in the TCRdb table, and some are missing; sequencing was by immunoSEQ multiplex PCR. The sample has 230,000 or so clones, around 94% seen once; the top ten hold approximately 1.6%. CDR3 length: 16 amino acids. Looked up from germline, CDR1 is SGHTA and CDR2 is FQGNSA. Trimming took off 4 bases at V and 5 bases at J, with 15 bases between the two ends. This receptor was identified in a man aged 50-60 years in good health. The chain carries TRBV7-2 and TRBJ2-6; no firm D call. Specimen: blood. The CDR3 coding sequence is TGTGCCAGCAGCTCCCACCTTCAAATTCGGGCCAACGTCCTGACTTTC. Translating it yields CASSSHLQIRANVLTF.